The present T cell receptor beta chain was sequenced within a study of cytomegalovirus exposure and HLA in healthy donors. In the PCR, 60 Vbeta and 13 Jbeta primers were used. Libraries were prepared by immunoSEQ multiplex PCR; TCRdb keeps only in-frame clonotypes and omits some of them. In all, the sample yields about 200,000 clones. Trimming pared 4 bases from V and 8 bases from J, leaving 26 bases between. The CDR3 sequence is 16 residues long. CDR1 is SQVTM, CDR2 ANQGSEA, per germline. Material for sequencing was PBMCs. The source is a girl aged 2-15 years in good health and CMV-seropositive. The rearrangement links TRBV29-1 to TRBJ1-1, with D perhaps matching TRBD1 (5 bases). Here the CDR3 DNA reads TGCAGCGTTGCGCCGGGGCGGGGGGGAAGAGCGGACGAAGCTTTCTTT. It encodes CSVAPGRGGRADEAFF.